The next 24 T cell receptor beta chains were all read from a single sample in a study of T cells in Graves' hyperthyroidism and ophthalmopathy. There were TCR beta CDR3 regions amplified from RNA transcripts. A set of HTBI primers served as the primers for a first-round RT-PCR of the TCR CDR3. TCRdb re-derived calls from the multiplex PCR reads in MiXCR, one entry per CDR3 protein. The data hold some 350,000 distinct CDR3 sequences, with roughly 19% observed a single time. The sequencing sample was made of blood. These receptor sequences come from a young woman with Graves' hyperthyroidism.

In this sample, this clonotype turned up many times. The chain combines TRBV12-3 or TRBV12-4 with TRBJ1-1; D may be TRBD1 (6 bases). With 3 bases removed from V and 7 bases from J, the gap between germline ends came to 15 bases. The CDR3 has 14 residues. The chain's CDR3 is CASSLGAVNFEAFF. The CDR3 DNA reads TGTGCCAGCAGTTTGGGGGCGGTCAACTTTGAAGCTTTCTTT.

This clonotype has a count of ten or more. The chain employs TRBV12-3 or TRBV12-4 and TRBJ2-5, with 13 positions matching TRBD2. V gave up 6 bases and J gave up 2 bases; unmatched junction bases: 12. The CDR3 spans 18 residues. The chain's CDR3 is CASRRQGLAGHLQETQYF. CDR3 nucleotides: TGTGCCAGCAGAAGACAGGGACTAGCGGGGCACCTGCAAGAGACCCAGTACTTC.

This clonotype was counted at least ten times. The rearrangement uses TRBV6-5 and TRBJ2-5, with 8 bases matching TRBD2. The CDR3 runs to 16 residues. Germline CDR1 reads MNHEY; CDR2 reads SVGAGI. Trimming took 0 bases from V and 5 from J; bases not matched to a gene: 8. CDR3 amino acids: CASSYSISGGPETQYF. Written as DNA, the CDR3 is TGTGCCAGCAGTTACTCGATTTCGGGGGGGCCCGAGACCCAGTACTTC.

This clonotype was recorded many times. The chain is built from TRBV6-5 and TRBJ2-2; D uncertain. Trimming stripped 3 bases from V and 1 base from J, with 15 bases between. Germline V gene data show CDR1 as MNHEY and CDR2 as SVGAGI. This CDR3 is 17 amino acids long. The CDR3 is CASSYRKHGLNTGELFF. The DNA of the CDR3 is TGTGCCAGCAGTTATCGGAAACACGGGTTGAACACCGGGGAGCTGTTTTTT.

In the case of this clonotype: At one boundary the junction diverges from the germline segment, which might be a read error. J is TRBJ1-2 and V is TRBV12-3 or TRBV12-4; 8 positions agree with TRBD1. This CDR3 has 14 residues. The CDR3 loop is CSSRPKGQGISYTF. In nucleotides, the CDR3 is TGTTCCAGCAGACCCAAAGGACAGGGTATAAGCTACACCTTC.

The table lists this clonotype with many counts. CDR3 nucleotides: TGTGCCAGCAGCCCCCGAGCGTTCGCCACCGGGGAGCTGTTTTTT. Translating it yields CASSPRAFATGELFF. This sequence joins TRBV27 and TRBJ2-2; D is uncertain. CDR1 and CDR2 from the germline V gene are MNHEY and SMNVEV (reference sequence). The CDR3 sequence is 15 residues long. V was shortened by 6 bases and J by 4 bases, with 15 bases between the two germline ends.

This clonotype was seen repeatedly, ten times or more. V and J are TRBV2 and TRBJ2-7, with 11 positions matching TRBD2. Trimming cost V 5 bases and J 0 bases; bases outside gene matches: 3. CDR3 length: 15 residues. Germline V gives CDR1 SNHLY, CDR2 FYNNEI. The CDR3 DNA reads TGTGCCAGCAGTTCACTAGCGGGGGCCTCCTACGAGCAGTACTTC. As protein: CASSSLAGASYEQYF.

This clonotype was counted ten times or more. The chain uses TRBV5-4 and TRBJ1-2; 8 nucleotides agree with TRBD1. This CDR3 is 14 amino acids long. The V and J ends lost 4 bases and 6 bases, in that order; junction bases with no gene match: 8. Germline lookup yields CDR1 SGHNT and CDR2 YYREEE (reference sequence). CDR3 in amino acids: CASSPGQGFDGYTF. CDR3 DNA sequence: TGTGCCAGCAGCCCTGGACAGGGTTTTGATGGCTACACCTTC.

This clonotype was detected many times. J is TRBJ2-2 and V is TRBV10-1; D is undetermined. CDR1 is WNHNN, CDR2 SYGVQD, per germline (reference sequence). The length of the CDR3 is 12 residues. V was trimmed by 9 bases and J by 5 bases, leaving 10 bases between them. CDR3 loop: CASSSVTGELFF. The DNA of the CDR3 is TGCGCCAGTTCAAGCGTTACCGGGGAGCTGTTTTTT.

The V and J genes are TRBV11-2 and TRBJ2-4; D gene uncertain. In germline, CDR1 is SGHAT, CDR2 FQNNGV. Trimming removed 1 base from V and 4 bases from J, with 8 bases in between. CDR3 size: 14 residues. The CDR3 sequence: CASSLGPQKNIQYF. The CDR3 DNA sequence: TGTGCCAGCAGCTTAGGCCCCCAAAAAAACATTCAGTACTTC.

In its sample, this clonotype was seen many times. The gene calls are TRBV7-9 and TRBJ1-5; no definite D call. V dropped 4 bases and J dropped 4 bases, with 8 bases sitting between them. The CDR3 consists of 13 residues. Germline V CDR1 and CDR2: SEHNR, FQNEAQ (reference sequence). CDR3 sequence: CASSSWENQPQHF. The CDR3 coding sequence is TGTGCCAGCAGCTCCTGGGAGAATCAGCCCCAGCATTTT.

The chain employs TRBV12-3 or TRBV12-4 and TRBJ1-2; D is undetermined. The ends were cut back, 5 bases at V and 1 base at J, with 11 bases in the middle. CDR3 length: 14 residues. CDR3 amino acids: CASSPSRNNYGYTF. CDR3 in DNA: TGTGCCAGCAGTCCCAGCAGGAATAACTATGGCTACACCTTC.

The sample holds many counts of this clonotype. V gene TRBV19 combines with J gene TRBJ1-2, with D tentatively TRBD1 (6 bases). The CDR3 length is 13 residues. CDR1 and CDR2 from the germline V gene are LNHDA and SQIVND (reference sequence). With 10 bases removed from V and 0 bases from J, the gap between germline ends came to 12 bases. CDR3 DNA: TGTGCCACTGAACAGGGATCTAACTATGGCTACACCTTC. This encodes CATEQGSNYGYTF. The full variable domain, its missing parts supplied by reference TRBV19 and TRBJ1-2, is DGGITQSPKYLFRKEGQNVTLSCEQNLNHDAMYWYRQDPGQGLRLIYYSQIVNDFQKGDIAEGYSVSREKKESFPLTVTSAQKNPTAFYLCATEQGSNYGYTFGSGTRLTVV.

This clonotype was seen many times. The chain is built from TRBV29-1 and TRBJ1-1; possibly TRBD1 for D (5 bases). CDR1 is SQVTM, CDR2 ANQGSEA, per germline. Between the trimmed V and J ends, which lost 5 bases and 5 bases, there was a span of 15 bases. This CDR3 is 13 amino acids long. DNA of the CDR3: TGCAGCGTTTCAGGGAGTGGGGAAACTGAAGCTTTCTTT. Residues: CSVSGSGETEAFF.

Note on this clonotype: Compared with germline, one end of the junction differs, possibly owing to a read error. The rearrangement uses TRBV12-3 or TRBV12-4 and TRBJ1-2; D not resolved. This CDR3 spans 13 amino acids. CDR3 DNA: TGTGCCAGCAACACTGAAACGGGTAGCGGCTGCACCTTC. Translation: CASNTETGSGCTF.

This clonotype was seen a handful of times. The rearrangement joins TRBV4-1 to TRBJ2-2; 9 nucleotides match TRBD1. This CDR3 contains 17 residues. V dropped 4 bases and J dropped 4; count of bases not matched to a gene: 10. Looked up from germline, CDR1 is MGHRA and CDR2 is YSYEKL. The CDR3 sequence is CASSPRSGQGSTGELFF. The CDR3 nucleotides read TGCGCCAGCAGCCCTAGATCGGGACAGGGATCCACCGGGGAGCTGTTTTTT.

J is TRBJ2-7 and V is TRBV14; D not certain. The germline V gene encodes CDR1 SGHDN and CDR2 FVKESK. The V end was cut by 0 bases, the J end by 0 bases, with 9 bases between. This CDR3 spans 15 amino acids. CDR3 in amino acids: CASSQESASSYEQYF. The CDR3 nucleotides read TGTGCCAGCAGCCAAGAGTCCGCGAGCTCCTACGAGCAGTACTTC.

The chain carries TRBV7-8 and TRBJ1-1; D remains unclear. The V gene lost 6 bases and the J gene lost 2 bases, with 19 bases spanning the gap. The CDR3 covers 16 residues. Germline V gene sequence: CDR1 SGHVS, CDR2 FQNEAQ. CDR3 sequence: CASSTTPPTDNTEAFF. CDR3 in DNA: TGTGCCAGCAGTACCACCCCCCCAACAGATAACACTGAAGCTTTCTTT. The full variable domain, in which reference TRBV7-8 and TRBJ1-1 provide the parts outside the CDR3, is GAGVSQSPRYKVAKRGQDVALRCDPISGHVSLFWYQQALGQGPEFLTYFQNEAQLDKSGLPSDRFFAERPEGSVSTLKIQRTQQEDSAVYLCASSTTPPTDNTEAFFGQGTRLTVV.

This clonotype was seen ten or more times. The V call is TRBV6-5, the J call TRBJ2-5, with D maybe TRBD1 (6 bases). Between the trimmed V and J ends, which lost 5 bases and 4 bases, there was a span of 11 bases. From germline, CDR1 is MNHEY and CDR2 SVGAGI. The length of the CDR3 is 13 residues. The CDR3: CASSPGTRETQYF. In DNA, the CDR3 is TGTGCCAGCAGTCCCGGGACAAGAGAGACCCAGTACTTC.

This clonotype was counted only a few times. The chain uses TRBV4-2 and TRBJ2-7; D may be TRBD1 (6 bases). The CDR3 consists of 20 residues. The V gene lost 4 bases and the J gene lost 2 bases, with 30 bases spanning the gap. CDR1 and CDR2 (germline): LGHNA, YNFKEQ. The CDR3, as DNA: TGTGCCAGCAGCCGGGATATCTATACAGGGTCTACGGTGGTACCCTACGAGCAGTACTTC. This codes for CASSRDIYTGSTVVPYEQYF.

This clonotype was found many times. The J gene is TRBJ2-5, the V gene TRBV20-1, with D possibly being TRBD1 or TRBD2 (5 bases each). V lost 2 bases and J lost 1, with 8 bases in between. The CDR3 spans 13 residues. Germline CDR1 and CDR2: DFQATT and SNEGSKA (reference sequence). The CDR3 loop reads CSARRGGQETQYF. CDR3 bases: TGCAGTGCTAGACGGGGCGGCCAAGAGACCCAGTACTTC.

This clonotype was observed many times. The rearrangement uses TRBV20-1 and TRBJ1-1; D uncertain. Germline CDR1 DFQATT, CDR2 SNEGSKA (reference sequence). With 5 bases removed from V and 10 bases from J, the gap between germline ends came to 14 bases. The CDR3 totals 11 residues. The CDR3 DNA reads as TGCAGTGCTCTTCACCCCGAGGGAGCTTTCTTT. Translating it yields CSALHPEGAFF.

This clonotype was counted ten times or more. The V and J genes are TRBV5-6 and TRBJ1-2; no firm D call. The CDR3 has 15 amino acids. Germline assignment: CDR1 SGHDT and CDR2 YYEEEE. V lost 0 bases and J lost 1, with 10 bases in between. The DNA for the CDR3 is TGTGCCAGCAGCTTGGACCGGTCCTATAACTATGGCTACACCTTC. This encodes CASSLDRSYNYGYTF.

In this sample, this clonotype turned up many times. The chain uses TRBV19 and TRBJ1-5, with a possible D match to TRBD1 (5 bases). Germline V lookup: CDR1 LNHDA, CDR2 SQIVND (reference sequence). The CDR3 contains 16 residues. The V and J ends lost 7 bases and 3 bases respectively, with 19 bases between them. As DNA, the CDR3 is TGTGCCAGTACGATTCTCCGGGGGGGATACAATCAGCCCCAGCATTTT. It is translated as CASTILRGGYNQPQHF.